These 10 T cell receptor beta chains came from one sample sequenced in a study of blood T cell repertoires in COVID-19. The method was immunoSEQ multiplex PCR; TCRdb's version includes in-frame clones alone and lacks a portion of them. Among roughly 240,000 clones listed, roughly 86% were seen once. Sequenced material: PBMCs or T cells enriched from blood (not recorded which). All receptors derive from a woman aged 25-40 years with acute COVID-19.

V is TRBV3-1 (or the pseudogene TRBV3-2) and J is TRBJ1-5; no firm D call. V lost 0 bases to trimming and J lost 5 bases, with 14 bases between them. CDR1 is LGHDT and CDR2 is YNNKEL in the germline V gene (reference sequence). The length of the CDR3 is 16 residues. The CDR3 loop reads CASSQEGGSPYQPQHF. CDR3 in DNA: TGTGCCAGCAGCCAAGAGGGAGGGTCCCCATATCAGCCCCAGCATTTT.

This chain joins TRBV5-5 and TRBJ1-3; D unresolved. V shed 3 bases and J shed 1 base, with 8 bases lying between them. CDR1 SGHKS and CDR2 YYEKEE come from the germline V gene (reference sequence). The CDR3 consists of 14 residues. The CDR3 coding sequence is TGTGCCAGCAGCTCAACTAGTTCTGGAAACACCATATATTTT. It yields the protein CASSSTSSGNTIYF.

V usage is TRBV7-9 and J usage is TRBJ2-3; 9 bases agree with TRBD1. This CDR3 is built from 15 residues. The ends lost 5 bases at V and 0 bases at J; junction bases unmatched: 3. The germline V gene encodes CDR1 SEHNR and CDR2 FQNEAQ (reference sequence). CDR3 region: CASSETGGSTDTQYF. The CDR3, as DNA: TGTGCCAGCAGCGAGACAGGGGGTAGCACAGATACGCAGTATTTT.

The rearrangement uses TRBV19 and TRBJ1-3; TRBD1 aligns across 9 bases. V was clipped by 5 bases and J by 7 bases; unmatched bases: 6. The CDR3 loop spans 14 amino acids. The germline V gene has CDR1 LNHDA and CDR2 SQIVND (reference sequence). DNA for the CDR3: TGTGCCAGTAGTTGGGGGACAGGGAGTAACACCATATATTTT. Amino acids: CASSWGTGSNTIYF. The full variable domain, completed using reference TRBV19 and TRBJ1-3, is DGGITQSPKYLFRKEGQNVTLSCEQNLNHDAMYWYRQDPGQGLRLIYYSQIVNDFQKGDIAEGYSVSREKKESFPLTVTSAQKNPTAFYLCASSWGTGSNTIYFGEGSWLTVV.

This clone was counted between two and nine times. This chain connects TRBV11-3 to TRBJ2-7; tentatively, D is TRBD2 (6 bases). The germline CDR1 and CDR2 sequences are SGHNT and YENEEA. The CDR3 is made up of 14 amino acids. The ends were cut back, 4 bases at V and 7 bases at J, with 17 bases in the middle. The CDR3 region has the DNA TGTGCCAGCAGCTCCCTGACGGGGGACGGAGAGCAGTACTTC. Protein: CASSSLTGDGEQYF. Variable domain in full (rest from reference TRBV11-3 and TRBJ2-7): EAGVVQSPRYKIIEKKQPVAFWCNPISGHNTLYWYLQNLGQGPELLIRYENEEAVDDSQLPKDRFSAERLKGVDSTLKIQPAELGDSAVYLCASSSLTGDGEQYFGPGTRLTVT.

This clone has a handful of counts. The CDR3 DNA reads as TGTGCCAGCAGCTCCGGGACAGGGTACTACGAGCAGTACTTC. Translation gives CASSSGTGYYEQYF. The V call is TRBV7-9, the J call TRBJ2-7; 9 positions match TRBD1. Germline CDR1 SEHNR, CDR2 FQNEAQ (reference sequence). With 4 bases clipped from V and 3 bases from J, the junction kept 4 bases outside the gene matches. This CDR3 is built from 14 residues.

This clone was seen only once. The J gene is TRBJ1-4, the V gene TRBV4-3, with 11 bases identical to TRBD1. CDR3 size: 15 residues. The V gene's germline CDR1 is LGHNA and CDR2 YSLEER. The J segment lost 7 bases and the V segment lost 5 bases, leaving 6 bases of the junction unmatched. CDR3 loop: CASSKGTGGFEKLFF. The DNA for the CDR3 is TGCGCCAGCAGCAAAGGGACAGGGGGATTTGAAAAACTGTTTTTT.

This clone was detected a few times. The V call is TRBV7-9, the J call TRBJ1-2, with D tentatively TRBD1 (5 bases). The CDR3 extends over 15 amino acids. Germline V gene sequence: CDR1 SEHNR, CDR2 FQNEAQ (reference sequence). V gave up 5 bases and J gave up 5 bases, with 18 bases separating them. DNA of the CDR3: TGTGCCAGCAGCCGCGCAGGGTTACCTAGGTATGGCTACACCTTC. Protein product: CASSRAGLPRYGYTF.

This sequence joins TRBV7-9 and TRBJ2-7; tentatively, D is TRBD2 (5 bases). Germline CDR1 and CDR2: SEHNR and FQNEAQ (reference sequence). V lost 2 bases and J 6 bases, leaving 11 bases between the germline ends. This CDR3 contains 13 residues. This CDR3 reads CASSLSPSSEQYF. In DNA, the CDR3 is TGTGCCAGCAGCTTATCCCCTAGCAGCGAGCAGTACTTC. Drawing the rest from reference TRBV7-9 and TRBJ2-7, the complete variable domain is DTGVSQNPRHKITKRGQNVTFRCDPISEHNRLYWYRQTLGQGPEFLTYFQNEAQLEKSRLLSDRFSAERPKGSFSTLEIQRTEQGDSAMYLCASSLSPSSEQYFGPGTRLTVT.

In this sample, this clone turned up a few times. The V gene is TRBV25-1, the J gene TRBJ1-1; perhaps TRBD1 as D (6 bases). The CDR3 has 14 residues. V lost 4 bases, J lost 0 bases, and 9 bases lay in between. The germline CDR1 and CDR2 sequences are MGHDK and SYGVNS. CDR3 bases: TGTGCCAGCAGTGCAGGGGCCCTGAACACTGAAGCTTTCTTT. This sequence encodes CASSAGALNTEAFF.